The 18 T cell receptor beta chains reported below all come from one sample, sequenced in a study of shared clonotypes between healthy human individuals. Libraries were prepared by immunoSEQ multiplex PCR; TCRdb keeps only in-frame clonotypes and omits some of them. This table holds around 1.1 million clones, approximately 75% found once. The specimen was memory CD4+ T cells from PBMCs. Subset reported: CD45RA-negative fraction. Source of these receptors: a man between 18 and 35 years old in good health. Some clones in this sample may be carry-over from other donors' samples.

The chain couples TRBV7-2 to TRBJ1-5; 8 nucleotides match TRBD1. With V trimmed by 0 bases and J by 0 bases, 13 bases remained unmatched. The CDR3 consists of 20 residues. The germline V gene has CDR1 SGHTA and CDR2 FQGNSA. CDR3 amino acids: CASSLASGQGGRFSNQPQHF. The CDR3 bases are TGTGCCAGCAGCTTAGCCTCCGGACAGGGTGGTAGGTTTAGCAATCAGCCCCAGCATTTT.

The J gene is TRBJ1-2, the V gene TRBV9; the match to TRBD1 covers 7 bases. This CDR3 is 14 amino acids long. CDR1 is SGDLS and CDR2 is YYNGEE in the germline V gene. Trimming removed 0 bases from V and 7 bases from J; junction bases left unmatched: 6. The CDR3 region is CASSVAFGTAGYTF. CDR3 coding DNA: TGTGCCAGCAGCGTAGCCTTCGGGACAGCTGGCTACACCTTC.

The V gene is TRBV4-3, the J gene TRBJ2-3; 7 bases match TRBD2. CDR1 is LGHNA, CDR2 YSLEER, per germline. The trim removed 1 base at V and 3 bases at J, leaving 7 bases unmatched. The CDR3 sequence is 16 residues long. CDR3 protein: CASSQVRGLETDTQYF. CDR3 coding DNA: TGCGCCAGCAGCCAAGTGAGAGGACTAGAGACAGATACGCAGTATTTT.

CDR3 coding DNA: TGTGCCAGCAGTTACTCGAGCAGCAAAGAGACCCAGTACTTC. This gives the protein CASSYSSSKETQYF. This chain links TRBV6-5 with TRBJ2-5; no clear D. Germline V gene sequence: CDR1 MNHEY, CDR2 SVGAGI. The CDR3 spans 14 residues. Trimming shortened V by 0 bases and J by 3 bases, and 8 bases separated the two germline ends.

This chain joins TRBV25-1 and TRBJ2-7; a weak D match, TRBD1 (6 bases). The CDR3 is 12 residues long. V gave up 8 bases and J gave up 6 bases, with 14 bases separating them. Germline loops: CDR1 MGHDK, CDR2 SYGVNS. This CDR3 reads CASQGQVFEQYF. CDR3 DNA: TGTGCCAGCCAGGGACAAGTCTTCGAGCAGTACTTC.

This clone was counted only a few times. The V call is TRBV7-6, the J call TRBJ2-5; either TRBD1 or TRBD2 may supply D (5 bases each). V was clipped by 5 bases and J by 0 bases, with 13 bases between them. Germline CDR1 is SGHVS and CDR2 is FNYEAQ. The CDR3 has 15 amino acids. The CDR3 is CASSPRWGYQETQYF. The CDR3 nucleotides are TGTGCCAGCAGCCCCCGCTGGGGGTACCAAGAGACCCAGTACTTC.

Turning to this clone: The sample holds other DNA sequences that translate to the same CDR3. The CDR3 protein is CASSPGGETQYF. DNA for the CDR3: TGTGCCAGTAGTCCAGGGGGGGAGACCCAGTACTTC. The J gene is TRBJ2-5, the V gene TRBV19, with a weak D call TRBD1 (7 bases). The germline V and J ends were trimmed by 5 bases and 5 bases, with 9 bases remaining between them. The length of the CDR3 is 12 residues. CDR1 and CDR2 (germline): LNHDA, SQIVND (reference sequence).

This clone appeared a few times. The rearrangement joins TRBV7-2 to TRBJ1-2, with TRBD1 matching 7 bases. This CDR3 is 15 amino acids long. CDR1 and CDR2 (germline): SGHTA, FQGNSA. With 4 bases clipped from V and 7 bases from J, the junction kept 12 bases outside the gene matches. The CDR3 sequence: CASSSQGQTLFGYTF. CDR3 coding DNA: TGTGCCAGCAGCTCCCAGGGACAGACTCTATTTGGCTACACCTTC. Based on the CDR3 plus reference TRBV7-2 and TRBJ1-2, the full variable domain is GAGVSQSPSNKVTEKGKDVELRCDPISGHTALYWYRQSLGQGLEFLIYFQGNSAPDKSGLPSDRFSAERTGGSVSTLTIQRTQQEDSAVYLCASSSQGQTLFGYTFGSGTRLTVV.

A single count supports this clone. The chain recombines TRBV30 with TRBJ2-3; tentative D call: TRBD2 (6 bases). Germline V lookup: CDR1 GTSNPN, CDR2 SVGIG (reference sequence). Trimming stripped 3 bases from V and 4 bases from J, with 14 bases between. The length of the CDR3 is 14 residues. The CDR3 region is CAWRTSSLPDTQYF. DNA of the CDR3: TGTGCCTGGAGGACTAGTTCACTACCAGATACGCAGTATTTT.

J is TRBJ2-3 and V is TRBV2, with D unclear. There are 14 residues in the CDR3. The germline V and J ends were trimmed by 3 bases and 1 base, with 8 bases remaining between them. Per germline, CDR1 SNHLY and CDR2 FYNNEI. The CDR3, as DNA: TGTGCCAGCAGTGAGCTACTGCGCACAGATACGCAGTATTTT. It specifies CASSELLRTDTQYF.

This clone has just a few counts. This chain links TRBV9 with TRBJ2-1; 9 bases are shared with TRBD1. Trimming removed 0 bases from V and 2 bases from J; junction bases left unmatched: 3. The CDR3 is 16 residues long. CDR1 and CDR2 from the germline V gene are SGDLS and YYNGEE. In nucleotides, the CDR3 is TGTGCCAGCAGCGTAGTTAGGACAGGGGCCTACAATGAGCAGTTCTTC. Its protein product is CASSVVRTGAYNEQFF.

CDR3 coding DNA: TGTGCCAGCAGCTTGGGGACCCTGGGGAATGAGCAGTTCTTC. Translated, it gives CASSLGTLGNEQFF. The chain carries TRBV5-4 and TRBJ2-1; D is ambiguous. V was clipped by 0 bases and J by 7 bases, with 11 bases between them. The germline CDR1 and CDR2 sequences are SGHNT and YYREEE (reference sequence). This CDR3 is 14 amino acids long.

V usage is TRBV9 and J usage is TRBJ2-1; D possibly uses TRBD1 or TRBD2 (6 bases each). The length of the CDR3 is 15 residues. Trimming left V 3 bases short and J 1 base short, with 11 bases between. Germline V lookup: CDR1 SGDLS, CDR2 YYNGEE. DNA of the CDR3: TGTGCCAGCAGCGCGGGGGCAGGTTCCTACAATGAGCAGTTCTTC. Its translation: CASSAGAGSYNEQFF.

The genes are TRBV6-5 and TRBJ2-1; no clear D gene. Germline V gives CDR1 MNHEY, CDR2 SVGAGI. V gave up 8 bases and J gave up 10 bases, with 12 bases separating them. The length of the CDR3 is 11 residues. CDR3 coding DNA: TGTGCCAGCGGCCTTACCAGGGAGCAGTTCTTC. Translated, it gives CASGLTREQFF.

CDR3 in DNA: TGTGCCAGCCTAAGGCCTAGCGACCAAGAGACCCAGTACTTC. Encoded protein: CASLRPSDQETQYF. The rearrangement joins TRBV4-2 to TRBJ2-5; possibly TRBD2 for D (6 bases). The CDR3 extends over 14 amino acids. Trimming took 8 bases from V and 0 from J, leaving 13 bases between them. Germline V lookup: CDR1 LGHNA, CDR2 YNFKEQ.

The rearrangement joins TRBV6-5 to TRBJ1-3; tentative D call: TRBD1 (6 bases). The length of the CDR3 is 14 residues. Germline V gene sequence: CDR1 MNHEY, CDR2 SVGAGI. The V and J ends lost 3 bases and 5 bases respectively, with 11 bases between them. DNA of the CDR3: TGTGCCAGCAGTTATAGCAGGGGTCGAAACACCATATATTTT. It encodes CASSYSRGRNTIYF.

The V gene is TRBV27, the J gene TRBJ1-6; 8 bases map to TRBD1. The V and J ends lost 4 bases and 14 bases, in that order; junction bases with no gene match: 13. The CDR3 has 15 amino acids. Germline V gene data show CDR1 as MNHEY and CDR2 as SMNVEV (reference sequence). CDR3 sequence reads: CASSSLDRAWVSLHF. The CDR3 coding sequence is TGTGCCAGCAGTTCCCTGGACAGGGCCTGGGTATCCCTCCACTTT.

This clone was recorded at least ten times. The chain uses TRBV13 and TRBJ1-3; D is unresolved. Germline CDR1 reads PRHDT; CDR2 reads FYEKMQ (reference sequence). V lost 7 bases and J 0 bases, leaving 7 bases between the germline ends. The CDR3 contains 13 residues. In nucleotides, the CDR3 is TGTGCCAGCACCCACCTCTCTGGAAACACCATATATTTT. Its protein is CASTHLSGNTIYF.